This T cell receptor beta chain was found in a study of cytomegalovirus exposure and HLA in healthy donors. V was clipped by 4 bases and J by 0 bases; unmatched bases: 3. Germline V lookup: CDR1 SGHTS, CDR2 YDEGEE. The CDR3 contains 16 residues. As for this clone: Antigen unknown.

Study-wide results and limits: In vitro data verified a few CMV-associated chains as specific for CMV antigens. High specificity and sensitivity for cytomegalovirus status were reported for the classifier. According to the study, approximately 150 TCR beta chains were cytomegalovirus-associated.

TCRdb's table, derived via immunoSEQ multiplex PCR, lists solely in-frame clones and lacks some. Here the sample spans 98,000 or so clones, approximately 96% being singletons. The rearrangement joins TRBV5-8 to TRBJ2-3; 12 positions agree with TRBD2. The receptor comes from a woman younger than 35 in good health and CMV-seronegative. The specimen sequenced was PBMCs. The CDR3 DNA follows: TGTGCCAGCAGCCTAGGACTAGCGGGGAGCACAGATACGCAGTATTTT. Protein sequence: CASSLGLAGSTDTQYF.